This T cell receptor (beta chain) stems from a study of graft-versus-host responses after intestinal transplantation. Turning to the study itself: Those transplanted obtained multivisceral, liver-intestinal, or isolated intestinal grafts. After anti-thymocyte globulin induction, recipients took tacrolimus and steroids for three to four years. Points from the study as a whole: Early post-transplant HvG declines tracked with peak circulating GvH clone levels. The study found high graft-versus-host to host-versus-graft clonal ratios in allografts of patients with graft-donor T cell macrochimerism.

Trimming removed 0 bases at V and 4 bases at J, with 11 bases between. CDR3 length: 15 residues. Germline V lookup: CDR1 MRHNA, CDR2 SNTAGT. In this sample, this clone turned up once. Its matching antigen is unknown. The protocol was immunoSEQ multiplex PCR, while the TCRdb copy is restricted to in-frame clones and leaves out a portion. Of approximately 93,000 clones listed, 92% are singletons. The receptor was derived from a human donor who was the organ donor for an intestinal transplant. The sample was unstimulated CD8+ T cells sorted from spleen or lymph node cells, taken before transplant. This chain uses TRBV6-4 with TRBJ2-3; D may be TRBD2 (5 bases). This chain's CDR3 is CASSDSERRPDTQYF. The CDR3 DNA sequence: TGTGCCAGCAGTGACTCTGAGCGGAGGCCAGATACGCAGTATTTT.